The 20 T cell receptor beta chains presented below share a single source sample, sequenced in a study of CD8+ T cells in alopecia areata. Sequencing templates came from extracted RNA that was reverse transcribed into cDNA. TCRdb keeps only in-frame clones here, not all; method: immunoSEQ multiplex PCR. The table lists 130,000 to 150,000 clones, 80% to 90% of them singletons, with around 25% in the top ten. Noted treatment: oral pan-JAK inhibitor, 5-10 mg twice daily. The source was CD8+ T cells sorted from blood, collected at week 4, from a patient treated with tofacitinib. The receptors derive from a human donor with alopecia areata.

The chain has TRBV5-1 and TRBJ2-7; D is perhaps TRBD2 (5 bases). The germline CDR1 and CDR2 sequences are SGHRS and YFSETQ. The V end lost 0 bases, the J end lost 2 bases, and 9 bases lay between the germline ends. CDR3 length: 14 amino acids. CDR3 bases: TGCGCCAGCAGCTTGGAGAGGGAAGCCTACGAGCAGTACTTC. Translation: CASSLEREAYEQYF. Complete variable domain (other parts from reference TRBV5-1 and TRBJ2-7): KAGVTQTPRYLIKTRGQQVTLSCSPISGHRSVSWYQQTPGQGLQFLFEYFSETQRNKGNFPGRFSGRQFSNSRSEMNVSTLELGDSALYLCASSLEREAYEQYFGPGTRLTVT.

This chain connects TRBV5-4 to TRBJ2-7; D may be TRBD2 (7 bases). Per the germline V gene, CDR1 is SGHNT and CDR2 is YYREEE (reference sequence). This CDR3 has 15 amino acids. V lost 5 bases and J lost 2, with 17 bases in between. The DNA of the CDR3 is TGTGCCAGCAGGGGACAACGGGGGGACACCTACGAGCAGTACTTC. Translated, it gives CASRGQRGDTYEQYF.

V and J are TRBV5-1 and TRBJ1-5, with 9 bases identical to TRBD1. The CDR3 is 15 residues long. V dropped 4 bases and J dropped 6; count of bases not matched to a gene: 8. Germline CDR1 SGHRS, CDR2 YFSETQ. The CDR3 DNA follows: TGCGCCAGCAGCCTGACAGGGGGAGTTAGTCAGCCCCAGCATTTT. Translating gives CASSLTGGVSQPQHF.

V is TRBV6-1 and J is TRBJ2-1; 11 bases map to TRBD2. From germline, CDR1 is MNHNS and CDR2 SASEGT. There are 15 residues in the CDR3. The trim removed 1 base at V and 4 bases at J, leaving 0 bases unmatched. Here the CDR3 DNA reads TGTGCCAGCAGTGAAGGACTAGCGGGGTACAATGAGCAGTTCTTC. Encoded protein: CASSEGLAGYNEQFF.

This chain joins TRBV11-2 and TRBJ2-2; D may be TRBD1 (6 bases). Germline V lookup: CDR1 SGHAT, CDR2 FQNNGV. The CDR3 consists of 14 residues. Trimming pared 4 bases from V and 4 bases from J, leaving 10 bases between. The CDR3 reads CASSSGDGTGELFF. The CDR3 DNA reads TGTGCCAGCAGCTCAGGGGACGGCACCGGGGAGCTGTTTTTT.

The rearrangement joins TRBV11-2 to TRBJ2-4, with TRBD2 matching 14 bases. Per germline, CDR1 SGHAT and CDR2 FQNNGV. The V gene end was trimmed by 4 bases and the J gene end by 1 base; junction bases not matched to a gene: 9. The CDR3 is 19 residues long. The CDR3: CASSSRLAGGPLAKNIQYF. The DNA of the CDR3 is TGTGCCAGCAGCTCCAGACTAGCGGGGGGGCCTTTGGCCAAAAACATTCAGTACTTC.

This clone occurred once. The V call is TRBV7-8, the J call TRBJ2-7, with 12 bases fitting TRBD2. The CDR3 sequence is 16 residues long. In germline, CDR1 is SGHVS, CDR2 FQNEAQ. Losses at the gene ends were 5 bases for V and 1 base for J; bases not matched to a gene: 6. CDR3 DNA sequence: TGTGCCAGCAGCCTTAGACTAGCGGGGGTGTCCTACGAGCAGTACTTC. As protein: CASSLRLAGVSYEQYF.

The V call is TRBV19, the J call TRBJ1-2, with TRBD1 as a possible D gene (5 bases). CDR3 length equals 12 residues. The germline V gene has CDR1 LNHDA and CDR2 SQIVND (reference sequence). Trimming took off 6 bases at V and 5 bases at J, with 10 bases between the two ends. CDR3 DNA: TGTGCCAGTAGCCTCGGGACTTATGGCTACACCTTC. It is translated as CASSLGTYGYTF.

This chain connects TRBV7-9 to TRBJ2-2, with unresolved D. With 1 base removed from V and 1 base from J, the gap between germline ends came to 7 bases. In germline, CDR1 is SEHNR, CDR2 FQNEAQ (reference sequence). This CDR3 spans 15 amino acids. The CDR3 here is CASSLDWQNTGELFF. As DNA, the CDR3 is TGTGCCAGCAGCTTAGATTGGCAGAACACCGGGGAGCTGTTTTTT.

This chain uses TRBV4-2 with TRBJ2-7, with D tentatively TRBD2 (6 bases). Per the germline V gene, CDR1 is LGHNA and CDR2 is YNFKEQ. V lost 4 bases and J 0 bases, leaving 13 bases between the germline ends. The CDR3 is 15 amino acids. The CDR3 nucleotides are TGTGCCAGCAGCCCCCGGGGGAGCAGCTCCTACGAGCAGTACTTC. Protein sequence: CASSPRGSSSYEQYF.

This clone was detected once. The rearrangement links TRBV7-9 to TRBJ2-7; D is uncertain. V was shortened by 4 bases and J by 2 bases, with 9 bases between the two germline ends. The CDR3 runs to 13 residues. CDR1 SEHNR and CDR2 FQNEAQ come from the germline V gene (reference sequence). This CDR3 reads CASSSGPTYEQYF. The CDR3 DNA is TGTGCCAGCAGCTCGGGCCCTACCTACGAGCAGTACTTC.

The J gene is TRBJ1-2, the V gene TRBV4-1; the match to TRBD1 covers 7 bases. Trimming took 0 bases from V and 5 from J; bases not matched to a gene: 9. Looked up from germline, CDR1 is MGHRA and CDR2 is YSYEKL. The CDR3 covers 16 residues. This chain's CDR3 is CASSQESPATGYGYTF. DNA for the CDR3: TGCGCCAGCAGCCAAGAATCCCCGGCGACAGGGTATGGCTACACCTTC.

The genes are TRBV2 and TRBJ2-1; 7 bases are shared with TRBD2. The CDR3 has 14 residues. V was clipped by 5 bases and J by 9 bases; unmatched bases: 10. Germline V gene data show CDR1 as SNHLY and CDR2 as FYNNEI. The CDR3 loop reads CASSILTSWAEQFF. CDR3 nucleotide sequence: TGTGCCAGCAGTATTCTGACTAGCTGGGCTGAGCAGTTCTTC.

The rearrangement uses TRBV7-9 and TRBJ2-4; perhaps TRBD1 as D (6 bases). Germline CDR1 and CDR2: SEHNR and FQNEAQ (reference sequence). This CDR3 is 15 amino acids long. V lost 8 bases and J lost 8, with 22 bases in between. The DNA for the CDR3 is TGTGCCAGCGACTCCTCCCGGACAGATCCGGACATTCAGTACTTC. It is translated as CASDSSRTDPDIQYF.

A remark on this clone: At one boundary the junction diverges from the germline segment, which might be a read error. The chain couples TRBV5-6 to TRBJ2-5; D ambiguous. CDR1 and CDR2 from the germline V gene are SGHDT and YYEEEE. The CDR3 covers 13 residues. For the CDR3, the DNA is TGTGCCGGCAGCTGGGATTCTCAAGAGACCCAGTACTTC. It encodes CAGSWDSQETQYF.

CDR3 loop: CASSEEGVTQYF. DNA for the CDR3: TGTGCCAGCAGTGAAGAGGGAGTCACGCAGTATTTT. V usage is TRBV2 and J usage is TRBJ2-3; a possible D gene is TRBD2 (5 bases). Germline V CDR1 and CDR2: SNHLY, FYNNEI. The CDR3 sequence is 12 residues long. Trimming left V 1 base short and J 9 bases short, with 8 bases between.

The chain has TRBV14 and TRBJ2-3; 9 bases match TRBD1. J gave up 6 bases and V 0 bases, and 4 bases lay outside the gene matches. This CDR3 is built from 15 residues. Germline lookup yields CDR1 SGHDN and CDR2 FVKESK. In DNA form, the CDR3 reads TGTGCCAGCAGCCAAGATGGGACAGGGTGGGATACGCAGTATTTT. Protein product: CASSQDGTGWDTQYF. Together with reference TRBV14 and TRBJ2-3, the CDR3 gives the full variable domain: EAGVTQFPSHSVIEKGQTVTLRCDPISGHDNLYWYRRVMGKEIKFLLHFVKESKQDESGMPNNRFLAERTGGTYSTLKVQPAELEDSGVYFCASSQDGTGWDTQYFGPGTRLTVL.

A few counts support this clone. The rearrangement links TRBV13 to TRBJ2-1, with a weak D call TRBD2 (6 bases). There are 14 residues in the CDR3. The germline V gene encodes CDR1 PRHDT and CDR2 FYEKMQ (reference sequence). Trimming removed 0 bases from V and 8 bases from J, with 11 bases in between. This CDR3 reads CASSLGLASDEQFF. As DNA, the CDR3 is TGTGCCAGCAGCTTAGGTCTAGCTAGCGATGAGCAGTTCTTC.

The chain combines TRBV10-3 with TRBJ2-3, with D perhaps TRBD1 (5 bases). CDR1 is ENHRY, CDR2 SYGVKD, per germline. Deletions cut 7 bases from V and 1 base from J, with 12 bases between. This CDR3 contains 14 residues. CDR3 DNA sequence: TGTGCCATCACTCAGGGTTGGGGCACAGATACGCAGTATTTT. Translation: CAITQGWGTDTQYF.

This chain connects TRBV7-2 to TRBJ2-5; no clear D. The CDR3 loop spans 15 amino acids. The germline V gene encodes CDR1 SGHTA and CDR2 FQGNSA. V was trimmed by 5 bases and J by 4 bases, leaving 17 bases between them. The CDR3: CASSLITLAGETQYF. Written as DNA, the CDR3 is TGTGCCAGCAGCCTCATTACACTGGCTGGAGAGACCCAGTACTTC. Variable domain in full (rest from reference TRBV7-2 and TRBJ2-5): GAGVSQSPSNKVTEKGKDVELRCDPISGHTALYWYRQSLGQGLEFLIYFQGNSAPDKSGLPSDRFSAERTGGSVSTLTIQRTQQEDSAVYLCASSLITLAGETQYFGPGTRLLVL.